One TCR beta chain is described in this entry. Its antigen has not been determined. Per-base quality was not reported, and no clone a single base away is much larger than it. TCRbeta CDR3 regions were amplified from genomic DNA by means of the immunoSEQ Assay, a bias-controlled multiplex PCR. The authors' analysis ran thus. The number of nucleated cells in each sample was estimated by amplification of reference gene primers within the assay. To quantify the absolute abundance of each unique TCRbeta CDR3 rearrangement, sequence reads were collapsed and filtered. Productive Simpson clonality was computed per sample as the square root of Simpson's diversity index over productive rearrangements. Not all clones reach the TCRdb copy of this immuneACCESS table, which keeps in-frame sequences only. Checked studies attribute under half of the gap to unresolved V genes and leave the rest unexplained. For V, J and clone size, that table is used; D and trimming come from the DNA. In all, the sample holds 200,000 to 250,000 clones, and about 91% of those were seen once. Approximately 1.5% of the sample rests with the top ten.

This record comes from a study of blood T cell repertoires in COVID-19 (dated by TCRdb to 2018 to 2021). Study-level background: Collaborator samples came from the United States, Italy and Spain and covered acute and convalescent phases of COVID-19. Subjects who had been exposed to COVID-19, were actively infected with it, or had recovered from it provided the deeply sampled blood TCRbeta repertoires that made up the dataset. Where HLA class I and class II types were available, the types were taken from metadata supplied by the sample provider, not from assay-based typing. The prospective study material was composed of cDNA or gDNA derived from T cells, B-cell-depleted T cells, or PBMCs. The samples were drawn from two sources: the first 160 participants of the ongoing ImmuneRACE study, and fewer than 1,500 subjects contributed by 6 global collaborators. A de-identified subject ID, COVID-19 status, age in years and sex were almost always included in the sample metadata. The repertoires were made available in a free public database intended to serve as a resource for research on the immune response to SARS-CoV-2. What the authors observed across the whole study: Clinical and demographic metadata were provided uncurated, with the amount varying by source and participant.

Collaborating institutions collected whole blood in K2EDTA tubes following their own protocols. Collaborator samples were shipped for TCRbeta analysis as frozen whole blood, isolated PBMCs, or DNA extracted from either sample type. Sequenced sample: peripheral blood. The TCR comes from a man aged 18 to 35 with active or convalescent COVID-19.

The CDR3 here reads CASSQHSGGLAGTRVGNEQFF. The bases read TGCGCCAGCAGCCAACACTCGGGAGGACTAGCGGGAACTCGCGTTGGGAATGAGCAGTTCTTC. The rearranged chain carries TRBV10-2 and TRBJ2-1; 12 central bases correspond to TRBD2. CDR1 WSHSY and CDR2 SAAADI are derived from the germline V gene. Spanning cysteine to phenylalanine, the CDR3 consists of 21 amino acids. Here the CDR3 DNA is all that survives: 63 bases in frame from base 1. V lost 6 bases and J lost 7 bases, and the count of bases not matched to a germline gene is 25.